The 12 T cell receptor beta chains in this list originate from one sample, sequenced in a study of OX40 agonist ivuxolimab in advanced cancers. Repertoires were generated with immunoSEQ multiplex PCR, while TCRdb's copy carries only in-frame clones and drops some. The data show about 22,000 clones, 70% to 85% seen once. Sequences were derived from CD4+ or CD8+ T cells sorted from blood, sampled in a trial of the OX40 agonist ivuxolimab. The receptors were sampled from an adult with an advanced solid tumor such as melanoma, head and neck, liver or kidney cancer.

The chain employs TRBV5-1 and TRBJ2-5; perhaps D is TRBD1 or TRBD2 (7 bases each). The CDR3 sequence is 13 residues long. Trimming took 5 bases from V and 4 from J, leaving 12 bases between them. Germline CDR1 SGHRS, CDR2 YFSETQ. DNA of the CDR3: TGCGCCAGCAGTCAGGGGGGGCGAGAGACCCAGTACTTC. Translating it yields CASSQGGRETQYF.

The chain is built from TRBV6-5 and TRBJ1-2, with D perhaps matching TRBD1 (6 bases). Germline loops: CDR1 MNHEY, CDR2 SVGAGI. The CDR3 length is 14 residues. V lost 5 bases and J 8 bases, leaving 18 bases between the germline ends. CDR3 in amino acids: CASSDRTLGEGYTF. The CDR3 bases are TGTGCCAGCAGTGACAGGACTTTGGGTGAAGGCTACACCTTC.

The count of this clone is one. V and J are TRBV5-4 and TRBJ2-3; 10 bases fit TRBD1. This CDR3 has 14 amino acids. Germline CDR1 is SGHNT and CDR2 is YYREEE (reference sequence). J gave up 5 bases and V 2 bases, and 2 bases lay outside the gene matches. In DNA, the CDR3 is TGTGCCAGCAGCTTCGGGACAGGGGTAGATACGCAGTATTTT. As protein: CASSFGTGVDTQYF.

This clone qualifies as medium-sized. At one end the junction does not follow the germline gene, possibly because of a read error. The V and J genes are TRBV7-2 and TRBJ2-7; 10 positions agree with TRBD2. The CDR3 length is 14 residues. CDR1 and CDR2 from the germline V gene are SGHTA and FQGNSA. CDR3 DNA sequence: TGTGCCAGCAGCATACGGACTAGCGGAGGTCGGCTGAACTTC. This encodes CASSIRTSGGRLNF. The whole variable domain, remainder taken from reference TRBV7-2 and TRBJ2-7, is GAGVSQSPSNKVTEKGKDVELRCDPISGHTALYWYRQSLGQGLEFLIYFQGNSAPDKSGLPSDRFSAERTGGSVSTLTIQRTQQEDSAVYLCASSIRTSGGRLNFGPGTRLTVT.

The chain employs TRBV2 and TRBJ2-7; a possible D gene is TRBD2 (7 bases). From germline, CDR1 is SNHLY and CDR2 FYNNEI. The CDR3 extends over 13 amino acids. V lost 4 bases to trimming and J lost 5 bases, with 12 bases between them. The CDR3 loop is CASSVGGGDEQYF. CDR3 sequence (DNA): TGTGCCAGCAGTGTTGGGGGGGGCGACGAGCAGTACTTC. The whole variable domain, remainder taken from reference TRBV2 and TRBJ2-7, is EPEVTQTPSHQVTQMGQEVILRCVPISNHLYFYWYRQILGQKVEFLVSFYNNEISEKSEIFDDQFSVERPDGSNFTLKIRSTKLEDSAMYFCASSVGGGDEQYFGPGTRLTVT.

The rearrangement joins TRBV30 to TRBJ2-2; D ambiguous. With 5 bases removed from V and 4 bases from J, the gap between germline ends came to 11 bases. The CDR3 has 13 residues. Germline CDR1 and CDR2: GTSNPN and SVGIG (reference sequence). The CDR3, as DNA: TGTGCCTGGGTATTCGCCTCCACCGGGGAGCTGTTTTTT. Residues: CAWVFASTGELFF. Complete variable domain (other parts from reference TRBV30 and TRBJ2-2): SQTIHQWPATLVQPVGSPLSLECTVEGTSNPNLYWYRQAAGRGLQLLFYSVGIGQISSEVPQNLSASRPQDRQFILSSKKLLLSDSGFYLCAWVFASTGELFFGEGSRLTVL.

This chain uses TRBV5-1 with TRBJ2-3, with D maybe TRBD1 (5 bases). The CDR3 covers 15 residues. V was cut by 1 base and J by 3 bases, with 12 bases left in between. CDR1 and CDR2 (germline): SGHRS, YFSETQ. CDR3 in DNA: TGCGCCAGCAGCTTGTCCATGGGGCCTACAGATACGCAGTATTTT. Translation: CASSLSMGPTDTQYF.

This chain uses TRBV27 with TRBJ2-1; D not resolved. CDR3 length: 14 residues. The germline V gene has CDR1 MNHEY and CDR2 SMNVEV (reference sequence). V lost 9 bases and J 10 bases, leaving 22 bases between the germline ends. CDR3 in DNA: TGTGCCAGTAGACATAGGCAGATCCCCAGGGAGCAGTTCTTC. Its protein is CASRHRQIPREQFF.

V and J are TRBV7-3 and TRBJ2-2; D gene unclear. In germline, CDR1 is SGHTA, CDR2 FQGTGA. V gave up 6 bases and J gave up 8 bases, with 10 bases separating them. CDR3 length: 12 residues. The CDR3 sequence: CASSPQPGELFF. As DNA, the CDR3 is TGTGCCAGCAGTCCACAACCGGGGGAGCTGTTTTTT. The whole variable domain, filled in from reference TRBV7-3 and TRBJ2-2, reads GAGVSQTPSNKVTEKGKYVELRCDPISGHTALYWYRQSLGQGPEFLIYFQGTGAADDSGLPNDRFFAVRPEGSVSTLKIQRTERGDSAVYLCASSPQPGELFFGEGSRLTVL.

The rearrangement uses TRBV9 and TRBJ1-4, with TRBD1 matching 8 bases. Looked up from germline, CDR1 is SGDLS and CDR2 is YYNGEE. There are 19 residues in the CDR3. V was clipped by 3 bases and J by 2 bases; unmatched bases: 15. DNA for the CDR3: TGTGCCAGCAGCGGCGATCCGGACAGGGAGTTAACGACTAATGAAAAACTGTTTTTT. Translating gives CASSGDPDRELTTNEKLFF.

This clone was picked up one time. J is TRBJ2-5 and V is TRBV2; D may be TRBD1 (6 bases). The J call may be faulty, since TRBJ2-7 better matches the DNA end. There are 13 residues in the CDR3. Germline CDR1 and CDR2: SNHLY and FYNNEI. The DNA of the CDR3 is TGTGCCAGCCTCGGACAGTTAGGGGCCGAGCAGTACTTC. The encoded protein is CASLGQLGAEQYF.

This chain joins TRBV10-1 and TRBJ2-5; unclear D gene. The germline V and J ends were trimmed by 6 bases and 0 bases, with 8 bases remaining between them. This CDR3 contains 13 residues. Germline CDR1 reads WNHNN; CDR2 reads SYGVQD (reference sequence). The CDR3 sequence is CASSRTDQETQYF. The CDR3 coding sequence is TGCGCCAGCAGCCGAACAGACCAAGAGACCCAGTACTTC.